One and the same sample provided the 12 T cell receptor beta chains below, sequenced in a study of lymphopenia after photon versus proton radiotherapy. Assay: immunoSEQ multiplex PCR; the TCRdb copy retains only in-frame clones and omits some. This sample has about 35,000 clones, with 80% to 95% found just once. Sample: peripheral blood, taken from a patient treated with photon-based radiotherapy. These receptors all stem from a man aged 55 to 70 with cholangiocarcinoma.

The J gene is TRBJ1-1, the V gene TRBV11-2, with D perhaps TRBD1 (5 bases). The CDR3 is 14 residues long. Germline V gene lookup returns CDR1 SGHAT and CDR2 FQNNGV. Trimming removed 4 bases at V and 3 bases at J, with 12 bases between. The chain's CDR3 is CASSSGVGYTEAFF. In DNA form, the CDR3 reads TGTGCCAGCAGCTCGGGGGTAGGGTACACTGAAGCTTTCTTT.

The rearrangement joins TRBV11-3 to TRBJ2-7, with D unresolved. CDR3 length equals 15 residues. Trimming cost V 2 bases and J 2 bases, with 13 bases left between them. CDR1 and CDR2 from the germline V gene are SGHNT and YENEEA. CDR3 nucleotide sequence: TGTGCCAGCAGCTTACAGCTCAGAAATACCTACGAGCAGTACTTC. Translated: CASSLQLRNTYEQYF.

Here the CDR3 reads CASSPVGGTNTEAFF. In DNA form, the CDR3 reads TGTGCCAGCAGCCCAGTGGGGGGGACGAACACTGAAGCTTTCTTT. The gene calls are TRBV7-2 and TRBJ1-1; possible D gene TRBD1, 5 bases. Trimming took off 5 bases at V and 1 base at J, with 14 bases between the two ends. Germline V gene sequence: CDR1 SGHTA, CDR2 FQGNSA. This CDR3 is 15 amino acids long.

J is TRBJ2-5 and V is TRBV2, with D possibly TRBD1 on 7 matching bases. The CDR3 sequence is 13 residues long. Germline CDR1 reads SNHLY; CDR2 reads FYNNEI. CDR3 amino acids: CADGGAGGQTQYF. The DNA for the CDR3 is TGTGCAGACGGTGGCGCAGGGGGGCAGACCCAGTACTTC. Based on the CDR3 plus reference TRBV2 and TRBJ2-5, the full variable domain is EPEVTQTPSHQVTQMGQEVILRCVPISNHLYFYWYRQILGQKVEFLVSFYNNEISEKSEIFDDQFSVERPDGSNFTLKIRSTKLEDSAMYFCADGGAGGQTQYFGPGTRLLVL.

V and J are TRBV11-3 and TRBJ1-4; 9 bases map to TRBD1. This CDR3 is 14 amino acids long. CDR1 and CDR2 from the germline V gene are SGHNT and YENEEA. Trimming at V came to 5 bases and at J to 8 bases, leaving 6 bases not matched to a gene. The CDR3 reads CASSHRDRAEKLFF. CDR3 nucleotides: TGTGCCAGCAGCCACCGGGACAGGGCGGAAAAACTGTTTTTT.

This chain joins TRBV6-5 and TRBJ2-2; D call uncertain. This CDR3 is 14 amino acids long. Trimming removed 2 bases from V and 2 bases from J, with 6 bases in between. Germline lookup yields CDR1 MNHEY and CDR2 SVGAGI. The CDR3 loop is CASSYRVNTGELFF. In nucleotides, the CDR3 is TGTGCCAGCAGTTACAGGGTTAACACCGGGGAGCTGTTTTTT.

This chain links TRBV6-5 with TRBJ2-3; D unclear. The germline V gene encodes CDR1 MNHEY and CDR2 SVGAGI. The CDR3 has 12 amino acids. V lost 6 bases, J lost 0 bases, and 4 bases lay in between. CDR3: CASSDSTDTQYF. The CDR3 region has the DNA TGTGCCAGCAGCGACAGCACAGATACGCAGTATTTT.

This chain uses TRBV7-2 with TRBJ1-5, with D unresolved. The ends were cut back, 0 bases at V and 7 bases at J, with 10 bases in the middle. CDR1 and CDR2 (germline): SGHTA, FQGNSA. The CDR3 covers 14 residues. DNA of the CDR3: TGTGCCAGCAGCTTAGCTCCAGATATCCAGCCCCAGCATTTT. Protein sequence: CASSLAPDIQPQHF.

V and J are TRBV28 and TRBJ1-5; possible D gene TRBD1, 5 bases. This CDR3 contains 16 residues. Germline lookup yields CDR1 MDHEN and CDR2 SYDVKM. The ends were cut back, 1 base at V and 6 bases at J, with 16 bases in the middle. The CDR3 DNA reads TGTGCCAGCAGTTTATCGGGGACGACCTACGGTCAGCCCCAGCATTTT. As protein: CASSLSGTTYGQPQHF.

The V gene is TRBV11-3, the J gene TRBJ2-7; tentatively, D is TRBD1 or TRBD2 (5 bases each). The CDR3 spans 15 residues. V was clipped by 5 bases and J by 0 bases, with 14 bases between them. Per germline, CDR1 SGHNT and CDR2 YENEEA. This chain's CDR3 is CASSKGPGPSYEQYF. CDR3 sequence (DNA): TGTGCCAGCAGCAAAGGGCCGGGACCCTCCTACGAGCAGTACTTC. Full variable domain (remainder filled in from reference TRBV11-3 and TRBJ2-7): EAGVVQSPRYKIIEKKQPVAFWCNPISGHNTLYWYLQNLGQGPELLIRYENEEAVDDSQLPKDRFSAERLKGVDSTLKIQPAELGDSAVYLCASSKGPGPSYEQYFGPGTRLTVT.

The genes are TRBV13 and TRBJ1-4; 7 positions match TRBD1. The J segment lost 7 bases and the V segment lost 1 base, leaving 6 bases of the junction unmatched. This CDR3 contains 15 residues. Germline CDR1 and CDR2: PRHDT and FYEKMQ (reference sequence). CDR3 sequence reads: CASSLAGGLGEKLFF. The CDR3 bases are TGTGCCAGCAGCTTAGCAGGGGGACTAGGTGAAAAACTGTTTTTT.

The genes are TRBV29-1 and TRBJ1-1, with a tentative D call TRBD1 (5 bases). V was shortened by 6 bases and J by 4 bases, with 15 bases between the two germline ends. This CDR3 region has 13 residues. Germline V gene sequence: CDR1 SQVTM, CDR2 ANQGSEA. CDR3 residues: CSVQGQDSTEAFF. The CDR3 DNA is TGCAGCGTCCAGGGTCAGGATAGCACTGAAGCTTTCTTT.